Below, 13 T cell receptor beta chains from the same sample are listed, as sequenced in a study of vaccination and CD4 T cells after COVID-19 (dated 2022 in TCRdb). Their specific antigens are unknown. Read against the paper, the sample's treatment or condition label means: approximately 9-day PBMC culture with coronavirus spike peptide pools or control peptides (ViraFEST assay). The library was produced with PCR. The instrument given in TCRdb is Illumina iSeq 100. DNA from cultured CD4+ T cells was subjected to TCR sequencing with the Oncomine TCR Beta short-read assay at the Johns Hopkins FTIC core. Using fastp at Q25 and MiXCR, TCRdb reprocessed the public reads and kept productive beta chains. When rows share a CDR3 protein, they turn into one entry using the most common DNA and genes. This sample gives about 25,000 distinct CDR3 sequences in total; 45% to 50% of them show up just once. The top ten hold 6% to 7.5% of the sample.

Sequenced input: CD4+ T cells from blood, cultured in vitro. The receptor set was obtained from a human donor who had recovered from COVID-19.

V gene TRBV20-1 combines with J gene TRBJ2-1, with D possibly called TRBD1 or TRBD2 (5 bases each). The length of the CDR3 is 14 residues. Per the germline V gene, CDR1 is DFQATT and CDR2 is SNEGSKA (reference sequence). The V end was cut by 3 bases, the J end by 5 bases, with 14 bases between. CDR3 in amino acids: CSARRAGTNNEQFF. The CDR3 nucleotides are TGCAGTGCTAGGCGGGCCGGGACCAACAATGAGCAGTTCTTC.

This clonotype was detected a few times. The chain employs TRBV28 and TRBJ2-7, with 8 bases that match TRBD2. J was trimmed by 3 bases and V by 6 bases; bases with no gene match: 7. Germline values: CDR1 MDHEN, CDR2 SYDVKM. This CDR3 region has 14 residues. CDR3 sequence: CASRISGVDYEQYF. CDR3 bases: TGTGCCAGCAGGATTAGCGGGGTTGACTACGAGCAGTACTTC. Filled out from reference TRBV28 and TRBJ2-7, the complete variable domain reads DVKVTQSSRYLVKRTGEKVFLECVQDMDHENMFWYRQDPGLGLRLIYFSYDVKMKEKGDIPEGYSVSREKKERFSLILESASTNQTSMYLCASRISGVDYEQYFGPGTRLTVT.

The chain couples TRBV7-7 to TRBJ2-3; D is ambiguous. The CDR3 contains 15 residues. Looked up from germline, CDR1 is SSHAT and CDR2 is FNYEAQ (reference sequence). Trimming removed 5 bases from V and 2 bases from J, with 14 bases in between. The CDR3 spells CASSPASGNTDTQYF. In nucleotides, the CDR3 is TGTGCCAGCAGCCCAGCGTCTGGGAACACAGATACGCAGTATTTT.

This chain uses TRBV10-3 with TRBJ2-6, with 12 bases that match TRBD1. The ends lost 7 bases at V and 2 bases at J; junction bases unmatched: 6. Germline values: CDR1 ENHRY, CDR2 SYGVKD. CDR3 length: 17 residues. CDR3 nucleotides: TGTGCCATCACCCAAGGGACAGGGGGCGCTGGGGCCAACGTCCTGACTTTC. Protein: CAITQGTGGAGANVLTF.

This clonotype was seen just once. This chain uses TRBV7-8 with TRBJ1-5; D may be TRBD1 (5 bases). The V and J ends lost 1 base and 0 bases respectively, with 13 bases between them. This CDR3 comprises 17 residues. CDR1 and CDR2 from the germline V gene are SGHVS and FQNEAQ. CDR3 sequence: CASSLGSGANSNQPQHF. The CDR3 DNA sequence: TGTGCCAGCAGCTTAGGGTCCGGGGCAAATAGCAATCAGCCCCAGCATTTT.

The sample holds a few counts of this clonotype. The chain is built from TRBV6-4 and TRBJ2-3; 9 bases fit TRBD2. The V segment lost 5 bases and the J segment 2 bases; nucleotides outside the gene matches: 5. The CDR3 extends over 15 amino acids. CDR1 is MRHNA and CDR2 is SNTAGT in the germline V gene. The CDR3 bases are TGTGCCAGCAGTATTAGCGGGGGATTCACAGATACGCAGTATTTT. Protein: CASSISGGFTDTQYF.

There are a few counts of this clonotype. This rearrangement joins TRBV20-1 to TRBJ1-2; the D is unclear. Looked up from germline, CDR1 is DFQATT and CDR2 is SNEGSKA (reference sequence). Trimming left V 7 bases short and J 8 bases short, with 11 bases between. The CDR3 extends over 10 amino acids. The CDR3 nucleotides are TGCAGTGGCCCGTCCCCGGGCTACACCTTC. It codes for CSGPSPGYTF.

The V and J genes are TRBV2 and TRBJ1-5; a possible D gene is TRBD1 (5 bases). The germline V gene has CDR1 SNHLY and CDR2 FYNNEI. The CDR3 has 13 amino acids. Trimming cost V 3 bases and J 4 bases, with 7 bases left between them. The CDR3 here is CASSEGLNQPQHF. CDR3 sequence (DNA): TGTGCCAGCAGTGAGGGGCTTAATCAGCCCCAGCATTTT.

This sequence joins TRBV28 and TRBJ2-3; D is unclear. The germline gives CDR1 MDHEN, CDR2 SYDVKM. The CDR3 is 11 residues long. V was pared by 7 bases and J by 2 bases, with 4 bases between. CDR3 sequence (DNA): TGTGCCAGCACCACCACAGATACGCAGTATTTT. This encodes CASTTTDTQYF.

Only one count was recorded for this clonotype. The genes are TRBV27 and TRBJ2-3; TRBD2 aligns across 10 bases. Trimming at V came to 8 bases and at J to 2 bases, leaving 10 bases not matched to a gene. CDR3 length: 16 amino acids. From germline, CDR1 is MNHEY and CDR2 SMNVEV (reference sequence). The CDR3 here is CASYGLAGVPTDTQYF. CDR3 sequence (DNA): TGTGCCAGCTACGGGCTAGCGGGGGTGCCCACAGATACGCAGTATTTT.

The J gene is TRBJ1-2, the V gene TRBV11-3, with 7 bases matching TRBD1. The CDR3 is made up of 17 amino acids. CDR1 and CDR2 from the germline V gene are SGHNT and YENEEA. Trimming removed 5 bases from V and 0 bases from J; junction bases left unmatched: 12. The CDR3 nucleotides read TGTGCCAGCAGCCCCCGATTCGCGGGACAGACTAACTATGGCTACACCTTC. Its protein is CASSPRFAGQTNYGYTF.

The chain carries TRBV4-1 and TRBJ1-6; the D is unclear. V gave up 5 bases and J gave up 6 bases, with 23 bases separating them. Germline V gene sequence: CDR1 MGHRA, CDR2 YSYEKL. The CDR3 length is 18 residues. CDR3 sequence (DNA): TGCGCCAGCAGCGGTGAGGGCTCCCTTGCTCCTTTTAATTCACCCCTCCACTTT. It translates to CASSGEGSLAPFNSPLHF.

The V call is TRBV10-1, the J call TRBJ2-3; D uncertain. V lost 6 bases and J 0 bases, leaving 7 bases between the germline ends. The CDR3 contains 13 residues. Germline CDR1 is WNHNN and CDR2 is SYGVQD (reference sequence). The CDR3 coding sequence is TGCGCCAGCAGAGACGGGAGCACAGATACGCAGTATTTT. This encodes CASRDGSTDTQYF.